This TCR beta chain was obtained from a study of blood T cell repertoires in COVID-19. At the level of the study: Spain, Italy and the United States supplied samples that represented acute and convalescent COVID-19. Sample material is recorded as cDNA or gDNA derived from T cells, B-cell-depleted T cells, or PBMCs.

Authors' processing steps: Reference gene primer amplification in the assay estimated nucleated cell counts. Repertoires were generated with immunoSEQ multiplex PCR, while TCRdb's copy carries only in-frame clones and drops some. For V, J and clone size, that table is used; D and trimming come from the DNA. Of over 400,000 clones listed, 70% to 90% are singletons. The V gene end was trimmed by 2 bases and the J gene end by 11 bases; junction bases not matched to a gene: 5. The CDR3 is 13 amino acids. Per the germline V gene, CDR1 is SGHNT and CDR2 is YENEEA. Worth noting for this clone: This specimen includes other DNA sequences encoding the same CDR3.

The chain uses TRBV11-3 and TRBJ2-2; 7 bases align to TRBD1. Sequencing used peripheral blood. The TCR originated in a human donor in a cohort sampled during active COVID-19. Here the CDR3 DNA reads TGTGCCAGCAGCTTAAACAGGGGCGGCGAGCTGTTTTTT. It is translated as CASSLNRGGELFF.